This TCR beta chain is drawn from a study of beta chain features in type 1 diabetes. Study summary: Taken together, all samples contributed approximately 110,000,000 examined sorted cells.

In the case of this clone: Its antigen is unidentified.

The whole isolated RNA underwent reverse transcription, so sequencing captured expressed TCRB transcripts. The data were produced by immunoSEQ multiplex PCR, yet TCRdb's version contains in-frame clones alone and is incomplete. The sample contains under 350,000 clones, around 24% of which appear only once. The length of the CDR3 is 16 residues. Study outcomes and limitations: All four CD4+ subsets from Type 1 diabetes patients carried moderately but significantly shorter TCRB CDR3s. VDJ junctions from patients with type 1 diabetes contained fewer insertions and more deletions. There was no resolution here of whether HLA type influences TCRB rearrangement.

This chain uses TRBV21-1 with TRBJ1-5; TRBD1, as called in the table, went unchecked against the DNA. TRBV21-1 is designated a pseudogene. The sequencing sample was made of naive CD4+ T cells from blood. The sequence derives from a woman between 25 and 40 years old with type 1 diabetes. The CDR3 region has the DNA TGTGCCAGCACGGTCCCCAAAGAGGGGGTCAATCAGCCCCAGCATTTT. Protein sequence: CASTVPKEGVNQPQHF.